These T cell receptor beta chains were read from a single sample in a study of CD8 T cells in Susac syndrome. TCRdb itself ran the immunoSEQ multiplex PCR reads through MiXCR, one entry per CDR3 protein. The sample consists of more than 65,000 distinct CDR3 sequences, approximately 95% of them appearing once. Sequenced material: CD8+ T cells from PBMCs. Every receptor here comes from a human donor in good health. The CDR3 runs from the conserved cysteine through the conserved F or W. D genes are given only for firm matches. A clone size is listed for some rows: how often the clone was seen (once, few, many), or a class if it is expanded.

-,TRBJ1-1,-,TRBV7-3,TGTGCCAGCAGCTTATCGGGGGGCTCCGAAGCTTTCTTT,CASSLSGGSEAFF
-,TRBJ2-5,-,TRBV12-5,TGTGCTAGTGGTTTGGTACGGAGTAGCGAGGAAGAGACCCAGTACTTC,CASGLVRSSEEETQYF
-,TRBJ2-2,-,TRBV5-6,TGTGCCAGCAGCTACCTTAGGGATTTCACCGGGGAGCTGTTTTTT,CASSYLRDFTGELFF
-,TRBJ2-3,-,TRBV2,TGTGCCAGCATCCAAACCCAGGCCGGCACAGATACGCAGTATTTT,CASIQTQAGTDTQYF
-,TRBJ1-6,-,TRBV27,TGTGCCAGCAGTTTATCGGCGGAGGCACTCTGGTGGGCCCTCCACTTT,CASSLSAEALWWALHF
once,TRBJ1-5,TRBD1,TRBV27,TGTGCCAGCAGTTCTACAGGGGATCAGCCCCAGCATTTT,CASSSTGDQPQHF
-,TRBJ2-3,-,TRBV4-1,TGCGCCAGCAGCCCACTCGCGGCGTCCTCCAGCACAGATACGCAGTATTTT,CASSPLAASSSTDTQYF
-,TRBJ2-3,TRBD1,TRBV5-1,TGCGCCAGCAGCTTGGGACCGGGACAGGGTATGGATACGCAGTATTTT,CASSLGPGQGMDTQYF
-,TRBJ2-5,TRBD1,TRBV3-1,TGTGCCAGCAGCGGGGACAGGGTGAGAGAGACCCAGTACTTC,CASSGDRVRETQYF
-,TRBJ2-5,-,TRBV7-8,TGTGCCAGCAGCCCGAACAGGGTAACCCAGTACTTC,CASSPNRVTQYF
-,TRBJ2-7,-,TRBV6-1,TGTGCCAGCAGTGGTTGGGAGACCTACGAGCAGTACTTC,CASSGWETYEQYF
-,TRBJ1-4,-,TRBV7-6,TGTGCCAGCAGCTTTAGACAGACCGAAAAACTGTTTTTT,CASSFRQTEKLFF
-,TRBJ1-1,-,TRBV6-2/TRBV6-3,TGTGCCAGCACCGAGGGCGTCGTAGGGGCTATTTACACTGAAGCTTTCTTT,CASTEGVVGAIYTEAFF
-,TRBJ2-2,TRBD2,TRBV7-9,TGTGCCAGCAGCTCGGGACTAGCGGGGGCCGCGAACACCGGGGAGCTGTTTTTT,CASSSGLAGAANTGELFF
-,TRBJ2-5,-,TRBV9,TGTGCCAGCAGCCCCGGGACGGTGACCCAAGAGACCCAGTACTTC,CASSPGTVTQETQYF
-,TRBJ2-6,-,TRBV28,TGTGCCTCATCACCAGGGGGGGCCAACGTCCTGACTTTC,CASSPGGANVLTF
-,TRBJ2-7,TRBD1,TRBV7-9,TGTGCCAGCCTTTCCGGGACAGACTACTACGAGCAGTACTTC,CASLSGTDYYEQYF
-,TRBJ2-7,TRBD1,TRBV30,TGTGCCTCCTGGACAGGGGGGAATTACGAGCAGTACTTC,CASWTGGNYEQYF
-,TRBJ1-2,-,TRBV28,TGTGCCAGCAGTCCACAGTCCTATGGCTACACCTTC,CASSPQSYGYTF
-,TRBJ2-3,-,TRBV20-1,TGCAGTGCTAGGACTCTCAGTTCCGCAGATACGCAGTATTTT,CSARTLSSADTQYF
-,TRBJ2-2,-,TRBV9,TGTGCCAGCAGCGTACGGGGGACCGGGGAGCTGTTTTTT,CASSVRGTGELFF
-,TRBJ2-2,-,TRBV20-1,TGCAGTGCTAGAGCATTTAGGGGACCAGGGAGTTCGGGGGAGCTGTTTTTT,CSARAFRGPGSSGELFF
once,TRBJ1-6,-,TRBV15,TGTGCCACCAGCAGAGAATCAGGGTTCGAGGCACCCCTCCACTTT,CATSRESGFEAPLHF
-,TRBJ2-3,-,TRBV9,TGTGCCAGCAGCACCGTCACAGATACGCAGTATTTT,CASSTVTDTQYF
-,TRBJ2-7,-,TRBV2,TGTGCCCCGCAGGTCCTCTACGAGCAGTACTTC,CAPQVLYEQYF
-,TRBJ2-7,TRBD1,TRBV15,TGTGCCACCAGCAGAGTCCGGGACAGGATCTACGAGCAGTACTTC,CATSRVRDRIYEQYF
-,TRBJ1-2,TRBD1,TRBV5-6,TGTGCCAGCAGACCGAGGACAGGTTCGTATCGGAATGGCTACACCTTC,CASRPRTGSYRNGYTF
-,TRBJ1-1,TRBD1,TRBV4-1,TGCGCCAGCAGCCAGGTTTGGACAGGGGACACTGAAGCTTTCTTT,CASSQVWTGDTEAFF
-,TRBJ2-5,-,TRBV6-6,TGTGCCAGCAGTTACGCAGGGCCTGGAGAGACCCAGTACTTC,CASSYAGPGETQYF
-,TRBJ1-2,TRBD1,TRBV18,TGTGCCAGCTCACCATACCCGGGACAGGGGAGAGAATATGGCTACACCTTC,CASSPYPGQGREYGYTF
-,TRBJ1-1,TRBD1,TRBV12-3/TRBV12-4,TGTGCCAGCAGCCTTACAGGGGACGAAGCTTTCTTT,CASSLTGDEAFF
-,TRBJ2-3,TRBD2,TRBV2,TGTGCCAGCAGCGATCGAAGCGGGGGGGCTGGAGATACGCAGTATTTT,CASSDRSGGAGDTQYF
-,TRBJ2-5,-,TRBV5-6,TGTGCCAGCAGCCAGGGAGGGGGCATAGAGACCCAGTACTTC,CASSQGGGIETQYF
-,TRBJ2-1,-,TRBV19,TGTGCCAGTACCCATTTCCCAATTTTAGACAATGAGCAGTTCTTC,CASTHFPILDNEQFF
-,TRBJ2-7,-,TRBV7-8,TGTGCCAGCAGCTTAGCGCGATTCGGACAGCAGCTCGAGCAGTACTTC,CASSLARFGQQLEQYF
-,TRBJ2-7,-,TRBV4-1,TGCGCCAGCAGCCAACAAGGGTACTCCTACGAGCAGTACTTC,CASSQQGYSYEQYF
once,TRBJ1-5,TRBD1,TRBV12-3/TRBV12-4,TGTGCCAGCAGTATGGACAGGGGAACTCAGCCCCAGCATTTT,CASSMDRGTQPQHF
-,TRBJ2-5,-,TRBV6-8,TGTGCCAGCAGCGAAAGGGGTGGCCCCCACCGGGGGACCCAGTACTTC,CASSERGGPHRGTQYF
-,TRBJ2-5,-,TRBV28,TGTGCCAGTGAGACTAGAGGGACCCAGTACTTC,CASETRGTQYF
-,TRBJ1-1,-,TRBV9,TGTGCCAGCAGCGTAGAGAACAACCCGAACACTGAAGCTTTCTTT,CASSVENNPNTEAFF
-,TRBJ1-1,-,TRBV6-2/TRBV6-3,TGTGCCAGCAGTTACTCGATCTTGGCTGGGGCGTTGAACACTGAAGCTTTCTTT,CASSYSILAGALNTEAFF
-,TRBJ2-5,TRBD2,TRBV6-2/TRBV6-3,TGTGCCACCGGAGGGACTAGCGAAGAGACCCAGTACTTC,CATGGTSEETQYF
-,TRBJ2-1,TRBD2,TRBV4-1,TGCGCCAGCAGCCACGACGCTAGCGGGGGGGCGCGTGAGCAGTTCTTC,CASSHDASGGAREQFF
-,TRBJ2-2,-,TRBV28,TGTGCCAGCAGTTCCCCGGGGAAATCAAGAGGGGAGCTGTTTTTT,CASSSPGKSRGELFF
-,TRBJ1-3,-,TRBV5-6,TGTGCCAGCAGAGGGGTCGGAAACACCATATATTTT,CASRGVGNTIYF
-,TRBJ1-6,-,TRBV27,TGTGCCAGCAGTAGCTTGGGGTTTCGGGATTCACCCCTCCACTTT,CASSSLGFRDSPLHF
-,TRBJ1-1,-,TRBV5-1,TGCGCCAGCAGCTCCAGGGGCTTTTCCGACACTGAAGCTTTCTTT,CASSSRGFSDTEAFF
few,TRBJ2-1,TRBD2,TRBV14,TGTGCCAGCAGCCAAGATCGACTAGCCCGCAATGAGCAGTTCTTC,CASSQDRLARNEQFF
-,TRBJ2-7,-,TRBV5-8,TGTGCCAGCAGCTTGGGCGGGGGCTTCCACGAGCAGTACTTC,CASSLGGGFHEQYF